The T cell receptor beta chain described here comes from a study of blood T cell repertoires in COVID-19. Across the whole study: From T cells, B-cell-depleted T cells, or PBMCs came the material, which was cDNA or gDNA.

Only in-frame clones appear in the TCRdb table, and some are missing; sequencing was by immunoSEQ multiplex PCR. The table lists around 180,000 clones, about 88% of them singletons, with 2.1% in the top ten. CDR3 length equals 15 residues. CDR1 is SGHDN, CDR2 FVKESK, per germline. The V segment lost 4 bases and the J segment 8 bases; nucleotides outside the gene matches: 8. The genes are TRBV14 and TRBJ2-1; 10 bases align to TRBD2. Material for sequencing was peripheral blood. The sequence was collected from a man between 65 and 85 years old with active or convalescent COVID-19. The CDR3 loop reads CASSRSSGSWDEQFF. CDR3 nucleotide sequence: TGTGCCAGCAGCCGTTCTAGCGGGAGTTGGGATGAGCAGTTCTTC.